The 4 T cell receptor beta chains in this list originate from one sample, sequenced in a study of shared clonotypes between healthy human individuals. The table came from immunoSEQ multiplex PCR; TCRdb's copy has only in-frame clones and leaves some out. The top ten clones hold around 0.4% of a sample with 2 million to 3 million clones, 80% to 95% of them seen once. Material for sequencing was naive CD4+ T cells from PBMCs. Regarding subset: CD45RA+ positively selected. Receptors were obtained from a man between 18 and 35 years old in good health. Some clones in this sample may be carry-over from other donors' samples.

This clone has just a few counts. The gene calls are TRBV18 and TRBJ2-1; D is unclear. Trimming took 3 bases from V and 8 from J, leaving 5 bases between them. CDR3 length equals 11 residues. Germline loops: CDR1 KGHSH, CDR2 LQKENI. The chain's CDR3 is CASSPKHEQFF. CDR3 nucleotide sequence: TGTGCCAGCTCACCTAAACATGAGCAGTTCTTC.

V usage is TRBV15 and J usage is TRBJ1-2, with D possibly matching TRBD1 (5 bases). Germline lookup yields CDR1 LNHNV and CDR2 YYDKDF (reference sequence). The V end lost 5 bases, the J end lost 3 bases, and 10 bases lay between the germline ends. This CDR3 has 13 amino acids. The chain's CDR3 is CATSPGRDYGYTF. Here the CDR3 DNA reads TGTGCCACCAGCCCAGGCAGGGACTATGGCTACACCTTC.

The V gene is TRBV4-1, the J gene TRBJ2-5, with D possibly matching TRBD2 (5 bases). CDR1 MGHRA and CDR2 YSYEKL come from the germline V gene. This CDR3 is built from 15 residues. V lost 1 base and J lost 1, with 10 bases in between. The CDR3: CASSQVVAIQETQYF. For the CDR3, the DNA is TGCGCCAGCAGCCAAGTGGTAGCGATCCAAGAGACCCAGTACTTC.

The rearrangement links TRBV20-1 to TRBJ2-6; D unresolved. Germline loops: CDR1 DFQATT, CDR2 SNEGSKA (reference sequence). The CDR3 spans 11 residues. Trimming took 7 bases from V and 3 from J, leaving 4 bases between them. The CDR3 sequence is CSVGGANVLTF. CDR3 nucleotides: TGCAGTGTGGGTGGGGCCAACGTCCTGACTTTC.